This entry lists 11 T cell receptor beta chains sequenced from one sample in a study of shared clonotypes between healthy human individuals. Only in-frame clones appear in the TCRdb table, and some are missing; sequencing was by immunoSEQ multiplex PCR. The profile shows over 2 million clones, 92% of them singletons. The source material was naive CD4+ T cells from PBMCs. As to subset: CD45RA+ positively selected. These receptors came from a man aged 18 to 29 in good health. Some clones in this sample may be carry-over from other donors' samples.

The rearrangement joins TRBV6-5 to TRBJ2-7, with 7 bases identical to TRBD2. Germline V gives CDR1 MNHEY, CDR2 SVGAGI. The CDR3 runs 14 residues. Trimming at V came to 1 base and at J to 5 bases, leaving 5 bases not matched to a gene. DNA for the CDR3: TGTGCCAGCAGTTACTGGGGGGAGGGCGACGAGCAGTACTTC. Translated: CASSYWGEGDEQYF.

This clone was detected once. This chain connects TRBV6-5 to TRBJ1-1, with 7 nucleotides matching TRBD1. Germline CDR1 MNHEY, CDR2 SVGAGI. With 1 base clipped from V and 11 bases from J, the junction kept 10 bases outside the gene matches. The CDR3 consists of 14 residues. CDR3 bases: TGTGCCAGCAGTTACTTGAGGGGGCAAGAAAGGGCTTTCTTT. Translating it yields CASSYLRGQERAFF.

This chain connects TRBV19 to TRBJ2-5; a possible D gene is TRBD2 (6 bases). The germline V and J ends were trimmed by 9 bases and 1 base, with 9 bases remaining between them. Germline CDR1 LNHDA, CDR2 SQIVND (reference sequence). The CDR3 covers 12 residues. The CDR3 reads CASRDFQETQYF. In DNA, the CDR3 is TGTGCCAGCCGGGACTTCCAAGAGACCCAGTACTTC.

The CDR3: CASSLGDITVGPQHF. The DNA for the CDR3 is TGTGCCAGTAGCCTAGGTGATATAACCGTGGGGCCCCAGCATTTT. This sequence joins TRBV19 and TRBJ1-5; D is unclear. The CDR3 runs 15 residues. Germline V gene sequence: CDR1 LNHDA, CDR2 SQIVND (reference sequence). Deletions cut 6 bases from V and 9 bases from J, with 21 bases between.

The chain uses TRBV15 and TRBJ1-4, with D perhaps matching TRBD1 (5 bases). The CDR3 extends over 13 amino acids. V was trimmed by 2 bases and J by 7 bases, leaving 8 bases between them. Per germline, CDR1 LNHNV and CDR2 YYDKDF (reference sequence). The CDR3 loop reads CATSRPDSEKLFF. CDR3 DNA: TGTGCCACCAGCAGACCCGACAGTGAAAAACTGTTTTTT.

This clone came up once. The chain joins TRBV7-2 to TRBJ1-2, with TRBD1 as a possible D gene (6 bases). The germline V and J ends were trimmed by 1 base and 4 bases, with 13 bases remaining between them. The CDR3 length is 15 residues. CDR1 and CDR2 (germline): SGHTA, FQGNSA. The CDR3 here is CASSLVDSPFYGYTF. Written as DNA, the CDR3 is TGTGCCAGCAGCTTAGTGGACAGCCCTTTCTATGGCTACACCTTC.

The rearrangement joins TRBV5-1 to TRBJ1-2; TRBD1 aligns across 11 bases. This CDR3 has 15 residues. The ends lost 2 bases at V and 3 bases at J; junction bases unmatched: 3. From germline, CDR1 is SGHRS and CDR2 YFSETQ. CDR3 residues: CASSLRTGGDYGYTF. In nucleotides, the CDR3 is TGCGCCAGCAGCTTAAGGACAGGGGGCGACTATGGCTACACCTTC.

The chain carries TRBV18 and TRBJ2-1; the match to TRBD2 covers 7 bases. Germline assignment: CDR1 KGHSH and CDR2 LQKENI. The CDR3 is made up of 16 amino acids. Germline trimming cut 3 bases from V and 2 bases from J; bases unmatched to any gene: 7. CDR3 coding DNA: TGTGCCAGCTCACCGACTAGCACGGTGGCCTACAATGAGCAGTTCTTC. This codes for CASSPTSTVAYNEQFF.

This clone was recorded only once. The chain is built from TRBV4-2 and TRBJ1-2, with TRBD1 matching 7 bases. Per germline, CDR1 LGHNA and CDR2 YNFKEQ. CDR3 length: 14 residues. V trimming: 2 bases; J trimming: 8 bases; junction bases outside the gene matches: 8. This CDR3 is CASSQNTGVSGYTF. The CDR3 bases are TGTGCCAGCAGCCAAAACACAGGGGTGAGCGGCTACACCTTC.

The V and J genes are TRBV5-1 and TRBJ1-2; possible D gene TRBD1, 5 bases. The CDR3 runs 15 residues. Germline loops: CDR1 SGHRS, CDR2 YFSETQ. The V end was cut by 0 bases, the J end by 4 bases, with 13 bases between. DNA for the CDR3: TGCGCCAGCAGCTTGGCGTCAGGGCTTCGCTATGGCTACACCTTC. Encoded protein: CASSLASGLRYGYTF.

The chain links TRBV7-3 to TRBJ2-2; 8 nucleotides agree with TRBD2. Germline CDR1 reads SGHTA; CDR2 reads FQGTGA. The CDR3 length is 15 residues. V gave up 5 bases and J gave up 3 bases; unmatched junction bases: 5. The CDR3 nucleotides are TGTGCCAGCAGCCAAGGGCGGGGGGACACCGGGGAGCTGTTTTTT. Its translation: CASSQGRGDTGELFF.